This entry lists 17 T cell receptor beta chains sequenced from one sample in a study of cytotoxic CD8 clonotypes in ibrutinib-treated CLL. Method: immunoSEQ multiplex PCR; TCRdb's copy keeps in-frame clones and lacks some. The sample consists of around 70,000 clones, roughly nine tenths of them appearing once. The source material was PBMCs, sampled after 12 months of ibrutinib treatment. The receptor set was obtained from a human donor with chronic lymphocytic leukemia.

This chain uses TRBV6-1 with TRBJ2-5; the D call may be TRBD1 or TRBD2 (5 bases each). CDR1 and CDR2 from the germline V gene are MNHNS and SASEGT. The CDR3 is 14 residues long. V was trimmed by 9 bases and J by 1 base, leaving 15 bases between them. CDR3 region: CASKIPGPQETQYF. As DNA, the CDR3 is TGTGCCAGTAAGATTCCGGGACCCCAAGAGACCCAGTACTTC.

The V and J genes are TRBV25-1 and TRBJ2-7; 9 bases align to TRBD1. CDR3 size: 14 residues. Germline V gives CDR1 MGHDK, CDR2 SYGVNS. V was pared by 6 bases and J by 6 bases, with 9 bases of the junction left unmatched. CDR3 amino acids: CASRWTGATLEQYF. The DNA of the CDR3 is TGTGCCAGCAGGTGGACAGGGGCTACCCTCGAGCAGTACTTC.

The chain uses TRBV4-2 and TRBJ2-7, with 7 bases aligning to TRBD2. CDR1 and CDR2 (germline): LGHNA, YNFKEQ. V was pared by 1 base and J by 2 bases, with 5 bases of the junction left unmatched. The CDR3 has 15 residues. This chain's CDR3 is CASSQAASGTYEQYF. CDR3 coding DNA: TGTGCCAGCAGCCAAGCGGCTAGCGGTACCTACGAGCAGTACTTC.

CDR3 in amino acids: CASSYSRELDTQYF. CDR3 sequence (DNA): TGTGCCAGCAGTTACTCGCGGGAGTTAGATACGCAGTATTTT. V usage is TRBV6-5 and J usage is TRBJ2-3; 7 bases are shared with TRBD2. The ends lost 0 bases at V and 5 bases at J; junction bases unmatched: 2. The CDR3 is 14 residues long. Germline assignment: CDR1 MNHEY and CDR2 SVGAGI.

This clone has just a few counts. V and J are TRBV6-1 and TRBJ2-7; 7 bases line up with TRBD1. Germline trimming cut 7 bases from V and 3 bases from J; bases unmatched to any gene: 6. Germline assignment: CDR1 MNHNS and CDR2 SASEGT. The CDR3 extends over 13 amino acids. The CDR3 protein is CASTTDRYYEQYF. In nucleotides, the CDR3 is TGTGCCAGCACCACGGACAGGTACTACGAGCAGTACTTC.

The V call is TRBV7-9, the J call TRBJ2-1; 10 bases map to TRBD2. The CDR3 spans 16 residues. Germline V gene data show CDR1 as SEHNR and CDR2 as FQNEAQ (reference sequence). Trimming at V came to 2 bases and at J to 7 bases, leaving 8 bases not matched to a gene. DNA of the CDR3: TGTGCCAGCAGCTTAAGGGCTAGCGGGAGTGAGAATGAGCAGTTCTTC. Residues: CASSLRASGSENEQFF.

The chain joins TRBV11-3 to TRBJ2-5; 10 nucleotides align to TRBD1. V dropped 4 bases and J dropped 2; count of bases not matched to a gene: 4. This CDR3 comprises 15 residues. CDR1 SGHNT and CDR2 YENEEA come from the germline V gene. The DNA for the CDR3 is TGTGCCAGCAGCTCCCGGGACAGGGGTCAAGAGACCCAGTACTTC. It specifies CASSSRDRGQETQYF.

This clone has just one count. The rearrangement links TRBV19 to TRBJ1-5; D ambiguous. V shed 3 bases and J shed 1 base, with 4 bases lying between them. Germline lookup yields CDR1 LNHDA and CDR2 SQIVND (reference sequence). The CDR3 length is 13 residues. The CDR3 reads CASSIQSNQPQHF. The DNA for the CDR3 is TGTGCCAGTAGTATCCAGAGCAATCAGCCCCAGCATTTT.

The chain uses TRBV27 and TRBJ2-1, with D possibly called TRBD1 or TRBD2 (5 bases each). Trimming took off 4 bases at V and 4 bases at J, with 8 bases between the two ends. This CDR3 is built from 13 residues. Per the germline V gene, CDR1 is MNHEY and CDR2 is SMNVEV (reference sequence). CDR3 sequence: CASSSRGYNEQFF. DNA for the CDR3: TGTGCCAGCAGTTCGAGGGGTTACAATGAGCAGTTCTTC.

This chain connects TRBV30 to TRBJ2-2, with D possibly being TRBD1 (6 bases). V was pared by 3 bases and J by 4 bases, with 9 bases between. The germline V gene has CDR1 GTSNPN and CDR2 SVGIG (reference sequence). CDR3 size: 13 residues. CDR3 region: CAWRTGATGELFF. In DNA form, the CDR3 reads TGTGCCTGGAGGACAGGAGCCACCGGGGAGCTGTTTTTT.

The DNA for the CDR3 is TGTGCCAGTAGTATTGGTCTAGCGGGAGAAGAGACCCAGTACTTC. Translated: CASSIGLAGEETQYF. The chain couples TRBV19 to TRBJ2-5; 10 bases are a match to TRBD2. Germline CDR1 is LNHDA and CDR2 is SQIVND (reference sequence). The CDR3 runs 15 residues. The junction had 4 bases not matched to a gene; V was cut back by 3 bases and J by 3 bases.

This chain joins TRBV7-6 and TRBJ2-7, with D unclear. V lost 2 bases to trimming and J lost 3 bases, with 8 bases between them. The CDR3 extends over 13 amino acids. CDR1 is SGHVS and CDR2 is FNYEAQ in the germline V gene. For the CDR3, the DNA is TGTGCCAGCAGCTTACAGGCCCGCTACGAGCAGTACTTC. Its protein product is CASSLQARYEQYF.

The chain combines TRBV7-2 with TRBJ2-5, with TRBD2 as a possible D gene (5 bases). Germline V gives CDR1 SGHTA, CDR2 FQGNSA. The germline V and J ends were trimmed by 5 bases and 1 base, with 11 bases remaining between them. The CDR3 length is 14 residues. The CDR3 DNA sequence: TGTGCCAGCAGCCCTAACGGGATCCAAGAGACCCAGTACTTC. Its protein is CASSPNGIQETQYF.

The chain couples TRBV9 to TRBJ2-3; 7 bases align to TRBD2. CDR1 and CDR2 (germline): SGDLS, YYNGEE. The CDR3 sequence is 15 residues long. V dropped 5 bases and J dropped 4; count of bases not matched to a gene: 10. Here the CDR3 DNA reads TGTGCCAGCAGTCCCCCCGGGGGAGGGGCAGATACGCAGTATTTT. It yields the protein CASSPPGGGADTQYF. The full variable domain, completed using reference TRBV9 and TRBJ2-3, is DSGVTQTPKHLITATGQRVTLRCSPRSGDLSVYWYQQSLDQGLQFLIQYYNGEERAKGNILERFSAQQFPDLHSELNLSSLELGDSALYFCASSPPGGGADTQYFGPGTRLTVL.

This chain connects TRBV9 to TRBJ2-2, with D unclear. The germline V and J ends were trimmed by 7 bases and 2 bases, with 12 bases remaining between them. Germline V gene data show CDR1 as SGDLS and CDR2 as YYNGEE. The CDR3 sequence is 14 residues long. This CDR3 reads CASQPNSNTGELFF. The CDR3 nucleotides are TGTGCCAGCCAACCCAATTCTAACACCGGGGAGCTGTTTTTT.

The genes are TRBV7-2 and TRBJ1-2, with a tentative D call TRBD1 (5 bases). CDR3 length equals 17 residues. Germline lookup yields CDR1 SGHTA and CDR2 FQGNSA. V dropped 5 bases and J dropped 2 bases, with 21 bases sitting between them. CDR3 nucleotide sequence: TGTGCCAGCAGCCGGTCCCTTGGGACGGTGGGCAACTATGGCTACACCTTC. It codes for CASSRSLGTVGNYGYTF.

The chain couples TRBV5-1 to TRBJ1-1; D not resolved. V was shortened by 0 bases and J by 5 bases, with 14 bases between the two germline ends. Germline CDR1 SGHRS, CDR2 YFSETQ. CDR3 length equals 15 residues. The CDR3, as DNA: TGCGCCAGCAGCTTGGCCCCGGGTCTGGGGACTGAAGCTTTCTTT. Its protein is CASSLAPGLGTEAFF.